These T cell receptor beta chains were read from a single sample in a study of graft-versus-host responses after intestinal transplantation. Their target antigens are unknown. Clones were read by immunoSEQ multiplex PCR, and TCRdb kept only the in-frame ones, dropping some. The sample yields approximately 90,000 clones, less than 95% seen once. The sequenced sample was unstimulated CD8+ T cells sorted from spleen or lymph node cells, obtained before transplant. All receptors derive from a human donor who was the organ donor for an intestinal transplant. The CDR3 runs from the conserved cysteine through the conserved F or W. A D gene is named only where the DNA matches it firmly. The size of a clone is reported for some rows only, either as once, few or many, or as a class for expanded clones.

cdr3_nt,cdr3_aa,v_call,j_call,d_call,clone_size
TGTGCCAGCAGGGACGGGACTACCTACGAGCAGTACTTC,CASRDGTTYEQYF,TRBV7-9,TRBJ2-7,TRBD2,NA
TGTGCCAGCAGTTTAGCGGGGGGGGTGTACTACGAGCAGTACTTC,CASSLAGGVYYEQYF,TRBV27,TRBJ2-7,TRBD2,NA
TGTGCCGTATCCGAGACAGGGAACACTGAAGCTTTCTTT,CAVSETGNTEAFF,TRBV19,TRBJ1-1,NA,NA
TGTGCCAGCAGTGTTTTATGGGCCCCCGGGGAGCTGTTTTTT,CASSVLWAPGELFF,TRBV27,TRBJ2-2,NA,NA
TGTGCCAGCAGCGTCACAGGGGCCTACGAGCAGTACTTC,CASSVTGAYEQYF,TRBV6-1,TRBJ2-7,TRBD1,NA
TGTGCCACCAGCCGCTATAGCAATCAGCCCCAGCATTTT,CATSRYSNQPQHF,TRBV15,TRBJ1-5,NA,NA
TGTGCCAGCAGCTTAGTACAACAGGATAATCAGCCCCAGCATTTT,CASSLVQQDNQPQHF,TRBV7-8,TRBJ1-5,NA,NA
TGTGCCAGCAGTTTAACAGGGGGCGAGGAAAAACTGTTTTTT,CASSLTGGEEKLFF,TRBV28,TRBJ1-4,TRBD1,few
TGTGCCAGCAGCGGCGAGACAGCTTTGAACACTGAAGCTTTCTTT,CASSGETALNTEAFF,TRBV13,TRBJ1-1,NA,few
TGTGCCAGTAGTTCGTCAGGGTTTGATGGCTACACCTTC,CASSSSGFDGYTF,TRBV19,TRBJ1-2,NA,NA
TGTGCCAGCAGTTCTAGGGGGACAGGGAGGTACGAGCAGTACTTC,CASSSRGTGRYEQYF,TRBV11-2,TRBJ2-7,TRBD1,NA
TGTGCCAGCAGCTTAATTGGGGGGGAGGGGGCCTACAATGAGCAGTTCTTC,CASSLIGGEGAYNEQFF,TRBV7-6,TRBJ2-1,NA,NA
TGTGCCAGCAGTGATTATAGTGACTATGGCTACACCTTC,CASSDYSDYGYTF,TRBV6-4,TRBJ1-2,NA,NA
TGTGCCAGCAGCCCACCACGGGATACGCAGTATTTT,CASSPPRDTQYF,TRBV7-9,TRBJ2-3,NA,NA
TGTGCCAGCACCATTAAGTGGGGCGTCAGGGGTATTTCGGTATCCTATGGCTACACCTTC,CASTIKWGVRGISVSYGYTF,TRBV28,TRBJ1-2,NA,NA
TGTGCCAGCAGTCCCCGCCGGAGCTCCTACGAGCAGTACTTC,CASSPRRSSYEQYF,TRBV27,TRBJ2-7,NA,NA
TGCGCCAGCAGCTGGGGGGGCGGCAACATGAACACTGAAGCTTTCTTT,CASSWGGGNMNTEAFF,TRBV5-1,TRBJ1-1,NA,NA
TGTGCCAGCAGTCCCCCACGGACAGGGGGCACCGGGGAGCTGTTTTTT,CASSPPRTGGTGELFF,TRBV27,TRBJ2-2,TRBD1,once
TGTGCCAGCAGCCCCCTAAGATCAGACCGGGGAGGAGGGAAAAACATTCAGTACTTC,CASSPLRSDRGGGKNIQYF,TRBV7-9,TRBJ2-4,NA,NA
TGTGCCAGCAGCGTTTCAGGGGCCCAGCCCCAGCATTTT,CASSVSGAQPQHF,TRBV9,TRBJ1-5,NA,NA
TGCAGCGTTGACTCACTCGGGGAGCTGTTTTTT,CSVDSLGELFF,TRBV29-1,TRBJ2-2,NA,NA
TGTGCCAGCAGTCCCGGGTCGAATGAGGAGCAGTACTTC,CASSPGSNEEQYF,TRBV7-9,TRBJ2-7,NA,NA
TGCAGCGTTGAACCCGGGGACAGGCAATCCTACAATGAGCAGTTCTTC,CSVEPGDRQSYNEQFF,TRBV29-1,TRBJ2-1,TRBD1,NA
TGTGCCAGCGCCGACGGCGGCCATGGCTACACCTTC,CASADGGHGYTF,TRBV2,TRBJ1-2,NA,once
TGTGCCAGCAGCCCGGCAGGGGCGGATGGCTACACCTTC,CASSPAGADGYTF,TRBV11-2,TRBJ1-2,NA,NA
TGTGCCAGCACCCCGTCAGGGCTCGGCTATGGCTACACCTTC,CASTPSGLGYGYTF,TRBV27,TRBJ1-2,NA,NA
TGTGCCAGCAGGGGACAGGGGGAAGAGACCCAGTACTTC,CASRGQGEETQYF,TRBV11-3,TRBJ2-5,TRBD1,NA
TGTGCCAGTAGCCCAGGGGCACCTGGAAACACCATATATTTT,CASSPGAPGNTIYF,TRBV19,TRBJ1-3,NA,NA
TGTGCCAGCAGTTTAGGCAGGCTCTCAAATCAGCCCCAGCATTTT,CASSLGRLSNQPQHF,TRBV28,TRBJ1-5,NA,NA
TGCGCCAGCAGCTTATACTTGCGGGAAGACATCGGGGTTGACGGCTACACCTTC,CASSLYLREDIGVDGYTF,TRBV5-1,TRBJ1-2,NA,NA
TGTGCCAGCAGCGTAGGGGCCAGCTCCTACAATGAGCAGTTCTTC,CASSVGASSYNEQFF,TRBV9,TRBJ2-1,NA,NA
TGTGCCAGCTCACCACCCGACGGGGGGGCCTCCGGCGGGGAGCTGTTTTTT,CASSPPDGGASGGELFF,TRBV18,TRBJ2-2,TRBD2,once
TGTGCCAGCAGTGAATTGCACGAGCAGTACTTC,CASSELHEQYF,TRBV6-1,TRBJ2-7,NA,NA
TGTGCCAGCAGTGAAAGTGGCGGCGCGGGGCCTGAAGCTTTCTTT,CASSESGGAGPEAFF,TRBV2,TRBJ1-1,NA,NA